Each of the 21 T cell receptor beta chains below was sequenced from the same sample in a study of early T cells in non-severe SARS-CoV-2 infection. From the 5' RACE reads, TCRdb called clonotypes with MiXCR, one entry per CDR3 protein. The repertoire holds some 57,000 distinct CDR3 sequences, with 9.5% to 15% as singletons. The sample taken for sequencing was whole blood. The receptors stem from an adult who was a healthcare worker with PCR-confirmed SARS-CoV-2 infection or an uninfected control (not recorded which).

This clonotype has a count of ten or more. The rearrangement joins TRBV6-5 to TRBJ1-6, with D possibly being TRBD1 (5 bases). Trimming cost V 4 bases and J 3 bases, with 13 bases left between them. Germline CDR1 MNHEY, CDR2 SVGAGI. The CDR3 length is 16 residues. The CDR3 here is CASSFGTGIYNSPLHF. In DNA form, the CDR3 reads TGTGCCAGCAGTTTCGGTACAGGCATCTATAATTCACCCCTCCACTTT.

The chain uses TRBV29-1 and TRBJ1-1, with 8 bases fitting TRBD1. Germline CDR1 reads SQVTM; CDR2 reads ANQGSEA. With 6 bases clipped from V and 0 bases from J, the junction kept 3 bases outside the gene matches. The CDR3 is 13 amino acids. The CDR3 region has the DNA TGCAGCGTATCGGACAGGGTGAACACTGAAGCTTTCTTT. This translates into CSVSDRVNTEAFF.

The V call is TRBV29-1, the J call TRBJ1-2, with 12 bases matching TRBD1. The CDR3 sequence is 17 residues long. Germline trimming cut 1 base from V and 4 bases from J; bases unmatched to any gene: 10. Germline V gives CDR1 SQVTM, CDR2 ANQGSEA. The CDR3 DNA reads TGCAGCGTTGAAGTCTCCGGGACAGGGGGCGCCGGCTATGGCTACACCTTC. Its translation: CSVEVSGTGGAGYGYTF.

The sample holds a few counts of this clonotype. The chain has TRBV29-1 and TRBJ2-7; 12 bases line up with TRBD2. The CDR3 sequence is 13 residues long. Germline V gene lookup returns CDR1 SQVTM and CDR2 ANQGSEA. V trimming: 6 bases; J trimming: 2 bases; junction bases outside the gene matches: 2. The CDR3 protein is CSVGLAGTYEQYF. The CDR3 DNA reads TGCAGCGTCGGACTAGCGGGGACCTACGAGCAGTACTTC.

Written as DNA, the CDR3 is TGTGCCAGCAGCGGGGACAGGGGTGGGTCCCTAGCCAAAAACATTCAGTACTTC. This translates into CASSGDRGGSLAKNIQYF. J is TRBJ2-4 and V is TRBV5-6, with 10 bases lining up with TRBD1. Germline CDR1 is SGHDT and CDR2 is YYEEEE. This CDR3 is built from 18 residues. Trimming took 4 bases from V and 0 from J; bases not matched to a gene: 10.

The chain joins TRBV4-1 to TRBJ1-1, with D unresolved. This CDR3 has 16 amino acids. Germline lookup yields CDR1 MGHRA and CDR2 YSYEKL. V dropped 0 bases and J dropped 12 bases, with 23 bases sitting between them. The CDR3 spells CASSQELVFSLSETFF. CDR3 in DNA: TGCGCCAGCAGCCAAGAATTGGTCTTTAGCCTATCGGAGACTTTCTTT.

This clonotype was observed a few times. This chain joins TRBV14 and TRBJ2-7; TRBD1 matches at 7 bases. The CDR3 length is 14 residues. V lost 4 bases and J lost 5; bases outside the gene matches: 8. The germline V gene has CDR1 SGHDN and CDR2 FVKESK. The CDR3 nucleotides are TGTGCCAGCAGCCTTGTTCGGACAGGCCACGAGCAGTACTTC. Protein product: CASSLVRTGHEQYF.

This clonotype has more than one count but fewer than ten. This chain joins TRBV18 and TRBJ2-5, with TRBD1 identical over 10 bases. Germline V gene sequence: CDR1 KGHSH, CDR2 LQKENI. Trimming cost V 4 bases and J 5 bases; bases outside gene matches: 7. This CDR3 has 15 amino acids. CDR3 loop: CASSLGTGARETQYF. DNA of the CDR3: TGTGCCAGCTCACTCGGGACAGGGGCTCGGGAGACCCAGTACTTC. The full variable domain, in which reference TRBV18 and TRBJ2-5 provide the parts outside the CDR3, is NAGVMQNPRHLVRRRGQEARLRCSPMKGHSHVYWYRQLPEEGLKFMVYLQKENIIDESGMPKERFSAEFPKEGPSILRIQQVVRGDSAAYFCASSLGTGARETQYFGPGTRLLVL.

The rearrangement uses TRBV12-3 or TRBV12-4 and TRBJ2-7; 10 nucleotides align to TRBD2. Trimming at V came to 5 bases and at J to 6 bases, leaving 10 bases not matched to a gene. The CDR3 runs to 15 residues. The CDR3, as DNA: TGTGCCAGCAGTGGGGTAAATAGCGGGAGGTTCGAGCAGTACTTC. It specifies CASSGVNSGRFEQYF.

This clonotype was counted ten times or more. The CDR3 loop reads CASSFGINYEQYF. CDR3 in DNA: TGTGCCAGCAGTTTTGGGATAAACTACGAGCAGTACTTC. V is TRBV12-3 or TRBV12-4 and J is TRBJ2-7, with no clear D. The V end lost 3 bases, the J end lost 3 bases, and 9 bases lay between the germline ends. CDR3 length: 13 residues.

The chain combines TRBV20-1 with TRBJ1-6; no clear D gene. Trimming left V 3 bases short and J 7 bases short, with 16 bases between. The CDR3 sequence is 15 residues long. In germline, CDR1 is DFQATT, CDR2 SNEGSKA (reference sequence). CDR3: CSASVEAARNSPLHF. The CDR3, as DNA: TGCAGTGCTAGCGTCGAGGCAGCCAGAAATTCACCCCTCCACTTT.

This clonotype was observed many times. V usage is TRBV7-8 and J usage is TRBJ2-7; maybe TRBD2 (5 bases). V lost 4 bases, J lost 2 bases, and 12 bases lay in between. There are 14 residues in the CDR3. Germline-derived CDR1 and CDR2 are SGHVS and FQNEAQ. The CDR3 DNA is TGTGCCAGCAGCTATAGATCTAGCCCCTACGAGCAGTACTTC. This translates into CASSYRSSPYEQYF.

The table lists this clonotype with a few counts. This chain joins TRBV19 and TRBJ1-5; 8 nucleotides match TRBD1. Per germline, CDR1 LNHDA and CDR2 SQIVND (reference sequence). The CDR3 totals 14 residues. Unmatched junction bases numbered 8, after V lost 6 bases and J lost 7 bases. CDR3 loop: CASRKGTGAQPQHF. CDR3 in DNA: TGTGCCAGTAGAAAGGGGACAGGCGCGCAGCCCCAGCATTTT.

This clonotype has ten or more counts. The rearrangement uses TRBV11-3 and TRBJ2-1; TRBD2 matches at 13 bases. V dropped 5 bases and J dropped 0; count of bases not matched to a gene: 4. Looked up from germline, CDR1 is SGHNT and CDR2 is YENEEA. The CDR3 covers 17 residues. CDR3 region: CASSLGLAGASYNEQFF. The CDR3 nucleotides are TGTGCCAGCAGCCTTGGACTAGCGGGAGCCTCCTACAATGAGCAGTTCTTC. Full variable domain (outside the CDR3, taken from reference TRBV11-3 and TRBJ2-1): EAGVVQSPRYKIIEKKQPVAFWCNPISGHNTLYWYLQNLGQGPELLIRYENEEAVDDSQLPKDRFSAERLKGVDSTLKIQPAELGDSAVYLCASSLGLAGASYNEQFFGPGTRLTVL.

V usage is TRBV9 and J usage is TRBJ2-6; D is ambiguous. V shed 7 bases and J shed 1 base, with 6 bases lying between them. CDR3 length equals 13 residues. Germline V gene sequence: CDR1 SGDLS, CDR2 YYNGEE. CDR3 nucleotides: TGTGCCAGCCGCAGTTCTGGGGCCAACGTCCTGACTTTC. This encodes CASRSSGANVLTF.

At least ten counts were recorded for this clonotype. The J gene is TRBJ2-1, the V gene TRBV11-2; the D gene could be TRBD1 or TRBD2 (5 bases each). CDR1 is SGHAT, CDR2 FQNNGV, per germline. The length of the CDR3 is 12 residues. Trimming removed 3 bases at V and 6 bases at J, with 6 bases between. The CDR3 spells CASSFGTNEQFF. The CDR3 DNA reads as TGTGCCAGCAGCTTCGGGACCAATGAGCAGTTCTTC. The full variable domain, completed using reference TRBV11-2 and TRBJ2-1, is EAGVAQSPRYKIIEKRQSVAFWCNPISGHATLYWYQQILGQGPKLLIQFQNNGVVDDSQLPKDRFSAERLKGVDSTLKIQPAKLEDSAVYLCASSFGTNEQFFGPGTRLTVL.

This clonotype was observed many times. The V call is TRBV6-5, the J call TRBJ2-7, with 9 bases aligning to TRBD1. With 5 bases clipped from V and 2 bases from J, the junction kept 10 bases outside the gene matches. The CDR3 extends over 16 amino acids. Germline lookup yields CDR1 MNHEY and CDR2 SVGAGI. CDR3 sequence: CASSLSLQGAAYEQYF. In nucleotides, the CDR3 is TGTGCCAGCAGTCTCTCCCTACAGGGGGCGGCCTACGAGCAGTACTTC.

There are a few counts of this clonotype. The gene calls are TRBV4-2 and TRBJ2-5, with a possible D match to TRBD2 (7 bases). V gave up 0 bases and J gave up 5 bases, with 16 bases separating them. Germline V gene sequence: CDR1 LGHNA, CDR2 YNFKEQ. The CDR3 spans 16 residues. CDR3 residues: CASSQDRGGGTETQYF. The CDR3 DNA reads as TGTGCCAGCAGCCAAGATCGGGGAGGGGGGACGGAGACCCAGTACTTC.

This clonotype has a count of ten or more. This chain connects TRBV7-9 to TRBJ2-1, with 8 positions matching TRBD2. There are 15 residues in the CDR3. The ends lost 6 bases at V and 5 bases at J; junction bases unmatched: 9. Germline CDR1 and CDR2: SEHNR and FQNEAQ (reference sequence). The CDR3 nucleotides are TGTGCCAGCAGGGAAGAGACTAGCGCCGACAATGAGCAGTTCTTC. Encoded protein: CASREETSADNEQFF.

This chain links TRBV12-3 or TRBV12-4 with TRBJ1-3; D remains ambiguous. Trimming took off 3 bases at V and 2 bases at J, with 11 bases between the two ends. This CDR3 has 15 amino acids. CDR3 DNA sequence: TGTGCCAGCAGTTTGCGAGGCGGGACTGGAAACACCATATATTTT. This encodes CASSLRGGTGNTIYF.

This clonotype was counted only a few times. The V gene is TRBV6-5, the J gene TRBJ1-6, with 9 nucleotides matching TRBD1. The V gene's germline CDR1 is MNHEY and CDR2 SVGAGI. V lost 6 bases to trimming and J lost 1 base; unmatched junction nucleotides: 1. The CDR3 covers 15 residues. In DNA form, the CDR3 reads TGTGCCAGCAGGACAGGGGGTTCCTATAATTCACCCCTCCACTTT. Translated, it gives CASRTGGSYNSPLHF.